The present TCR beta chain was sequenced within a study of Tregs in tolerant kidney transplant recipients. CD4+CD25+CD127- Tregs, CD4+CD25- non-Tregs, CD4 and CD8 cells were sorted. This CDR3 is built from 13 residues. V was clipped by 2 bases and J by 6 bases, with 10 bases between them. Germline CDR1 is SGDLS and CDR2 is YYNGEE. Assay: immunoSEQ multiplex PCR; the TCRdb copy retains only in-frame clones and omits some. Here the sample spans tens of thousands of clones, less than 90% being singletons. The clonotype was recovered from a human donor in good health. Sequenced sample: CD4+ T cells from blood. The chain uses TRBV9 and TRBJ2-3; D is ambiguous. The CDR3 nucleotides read TGTGCCAGCAGCGTTTATGGGGTTGATACGCAGTATTTT. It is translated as CASSVYGVDTQYF. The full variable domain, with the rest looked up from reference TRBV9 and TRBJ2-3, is DSGVTQTPKHLITATGQRVTLRCSPRSGDLSVYWYQQSLDQGLQFLIQYYNGEERAKGNILERFSAQQFPDLHSELNLSSLELGDSALYFCASSVYGVDTQYFGPGTRLTVL.